Here is one TCR beta chain with its context. The data derive from a study of shared clonotypes between healthy human individuals. The CDR3 covers 15 residues. Trimming at V came to 6 bases and at J to 4 bases, leaving 7 bases not matched to a gene. Per the germline V gene, CDR1 is MNHEY and CDR2 is SMNVEV (reference sequence). The method was immunoSEQ multiplex PCR; TCRdb's version includes in-frame clones alone and lacks a portion of them. The sample carries 490,000 or so clones, 75% to 85% recorded once. This clonotype was obtained from a woman aged 40-49 years in good health. Some clones in this sample may be carry-over from other donors' samples. The sample was PBMCs. This sequence joins TRBV27 and TRBJ2-1; 9 nucleotides align to TRBD1. In DNA form, the CDR3 reads TGTGCCAGCAGGCCAGGGACAGGGTGGTACAATGAGCAGTTCTTC. Its protein product is CASRPGTGWYNEQFF.